This T cell receptor beta chain is drawn from a study of CD8+ T cells in alopecia areata. Study as a whole: Treated patients received oral tofacitinib, 5 to 10 mg twice daily. General study points: Tofacitinib significantly reduced both scalp clonality and expanded CD8+ clones among the top 100.

This clone turned up a few times. The antigen remains unidentified. The CDR3 spans 13 residues. From germline, CDR1 is LNHDA and CDR2 SQIVND (reference sequence). Germline trimming cut 10 bases from V and 9 bases from J; bases unmatched to any gene: 5. Treatment indicated: oral pan-JAK inhibitor, 5-10 mg twice daily. RNA was extracted and reverse transcribed into cDNA as the sequencing template. This table comes from immunoSEQ multiplex PCR, and its TCRdb copy is limited to in-frame clones, with some not included. The sample shows 190,000 or so clones, 58% of them seen only once. Sequencing used CD8+ T cells sorted from blood, obtained at week 24, from a patient treated with tofacitinib. The source is a human donor with alopecia areata. The gene calls are TRBV19 and TRBJ1-6, with 11 nucleotides matching TRBD1. The CDR3 coding sequence is TGTGCCACTGGACAGGGGGCCGGTTCACCCCTCCACTTT. Translated, it gives CATGQGAGSPLHF.